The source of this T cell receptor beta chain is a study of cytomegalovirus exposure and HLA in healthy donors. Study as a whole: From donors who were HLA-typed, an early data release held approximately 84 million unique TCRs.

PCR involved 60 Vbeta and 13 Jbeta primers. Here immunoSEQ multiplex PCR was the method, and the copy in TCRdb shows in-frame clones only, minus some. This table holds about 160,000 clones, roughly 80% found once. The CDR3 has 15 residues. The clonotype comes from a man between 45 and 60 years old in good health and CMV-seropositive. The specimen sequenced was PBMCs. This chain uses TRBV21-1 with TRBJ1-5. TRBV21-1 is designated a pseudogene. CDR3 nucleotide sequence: TGTGCCAGCAGCACGTCGCGACTTCGTAATCAGCCCCAGCATTTT. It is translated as CASSTSRLRNQPQHF.